These T cell receptor beta chains were read from a single sample in a study of control samples from healthy donors and cancer patients. This table comes from immunoSEQ multiplex PCR, and its TCRdb copy is limited to in-frame clones, with some not included. The table records tens of thousands of clones, about nine tenths of them present only once. The sequencing input was blood. These receptors came from a man between 45 and 60 years old in good health. CDR3s include the opening cysteine and the closing phenylalanine or tryptophan. The D gene is left open where the match is weak. Clone sizes are given selectively: once, few, many, or a class where the clone is expanded.

>.|TRBJ1-1|TRBV4-1|.
TGCGCCAGCAGCCACCTGCTGAGCCCGAACACTGAAGCTTTCTTT
CASSHLLSPNTEAFF
>.|TRBJ1-2|TRBV27|.
TGTGCCAGCAGTTTAGGGCCCGACAGTCCCTATGGCTACACCTTC
CASSLGPDSPYGYTF
>.|TRBJ2-7|TRBV4-1|.
TGCGCCAGCAGCCAAGGGGCAGCCTCCTACGAGCAGTACTTC
CASSQGAASYEQYF
>.|TRBJ1-3|TRBV11-3|TRBD1
TGTGCCAGCAGCTTAGAAGGACAGGGACTCTCTGGAAACACCATATATTTT
CASSLEGQGLSGNTIYF
>.|TRBJ1-1|TRBV6-5|.
TGTGCCAGCAGACGGGCCCGGAGGGCTTTCTTT
CASRRARRAFF
>.|TRBJ1-2|TRBV5-4|.
TGTGCCAGCAGCTTGCTGCGGGGGAAAGGCTACACCTTC
CASSLLRGKGYTF
>.|TRBJ2-7|TRBV7-7|TRBD1
TGTGCCAGCAGCTTAGGACAGGGGCCTACCTACGAGCAGTACTTC
CASSLGQGPTYEQYF
>.|TRBJ1-2|TRBV14|.
TGTGCCAGCAGCCCGTGGACGTCCTATGGCTACACCTTC
CASSPWTSYGYTF
>.|TRBJ1-1|TRBV2|.
TGTGCCAGCAGTGAAGCGCTTCGGCAGGTCTTAGGGGAAGCTTTCTTT
CASSEALRQVLGEAFF
>once|TRBJ2-2|TRBV7-9|.
TGTGCCAGCAGCTTACAAGACTTCCCTAACACCGGGGAGCTGTTTTTT
CASSLQDFPNTGELFF
>.|TRBJ2-5|TRBV2|.
TGTGCCAGCGGCTACAGGGTAGAGACCCAGTACTTC
CASGYRVETQYF
>.|TRBJ1-1|TRBV19|.
TGTGCCAGTAGTATCGGAACTAATATACAGGGTCCAAAAGCTGAAGCTTTCTTT
CASSIGTNIQGPKAEAFF
>.|TRBJ2-3|TRBV5-1|TRBD1
TGCGCCAGCAGCTTGAGACAGGGAGCGGATACGCAGTATTTT
CASSLRQGADTQYF
>.|TRBJ1-1|TRBV19|.
TGTGCCAGTAGTATATTTGGGCAGGCCAACACTGAAGCTTTCTTT
CASSIFGQANTEAFF
>once|TRBJ1-2|TRBV6-1|.
TGTGCCAGCAGTGAAAGAGGGGCCTATGGCTACACCTTC
CASSERGAYGYTF
>.|TRBJ1-1|TRBV10-3|.
TGTGCCTCCAGGGCTAGCGGGGACACTGAAGCTTTCTTT
CASRASGDTEAFF
>.|TRBJ2-7|TRBV7-9|.
TGTGCCAGCAGCCGTACACGGCAGGACGAGCAGTACTTC
CASSRTRQDEQYF
>few|TRBJ1-5|TRBV7-6|.
TGTGCCAGCAGCCTGGCCCTCGATCAGCCCCAGCATTTT
CASSLALDQPQHF
>.|TRBJ2-7|TRBV11-2|.
TGTGCCAGCAGCCCTCGACTAGTCGGCGAGCAGTACTTC
CASSPRLVGEQYF
>.|TRBJ2-7|TRBV5-6|.
TGTGCCAGCAGTTCCGCAGACAGGCCCCACGAGCAGTACTTC
CASSSADRPHEQYF
>.|TRBJ2-7|TRBV5-6|.
TGTGCCAGCAGCTCGACCGGACCCTACGAGCAGTACTTC
CASSSTGPYEQYF
>.|TRBJ1-1|TRBV6-5|.
TGTGCCAGCAAGGGCAGCGCTAACACTGAAGCTTTCTTT
CASKGSANTEAFF
>.|TRBJ1-2|TRBV5-4|.
TGTGCCAGCAGCTTGGCGGGCATCGAAGGCTACACCTTC
CASSLAGIEGYTF
>medium-sized|TRBJ2-3|TRBV6-1|.
TGTGCCAGCAGTGAATTTATGGCCACAGATACGCAGTATTTT
CASSEFMATDTQYF
>.|TRBJ2-3|TRBV2|TRBD2
TGTGCCAGCAGTGGCGGGGGGGCAGGGCTGGATACGCAGTATTTT
CASSGGGAGLDTQYF
>once|TRBJ1-5|TRBV21-1|.
TGTGCCAGCAGCAAAAGGGGGACAGGGGGGAATCAGCCCCAGCATTTT
CASSKRGTGGNQPQHF
>medium-sized|TRBJ2-7|TRBV2|.
TGTGCCAGCAGGGTTCAGGGAGGTAGGTCCTACGAGCAGTACTTC
CASRVQGGRSYEQYF
>.|TRBJ2-1|TRBV29-1|.
TGCAGCGTTGAGCAGGGATCCTATTCCTACAATGAGCAGTTCTTC
CSVEQGSYSYNEQFF
>.|TRBJ1-3|TRBV10-3|TRBD1
TGTGCCATCAGGCCGGGACAGGGGTCATCCGGAAACACCATATATTTT
CAIRPGQGSSGNTIYF
>.|TRBJ1-1|TRBV19|TRBD1
TGTGCCAGTAGTCCCCAACTGAACAGGGGCCACACTGAAGCTTTCTTT
CASSPQLNRGHTEAFF
>.|TRBJ2-5|TRBV6-1|.
TGTGCCAGCAGTGAAGGAATCCAAGAGACCCAGTACTTC
CASSEGIQETQYF
>.|TRBJ1-1|TRBV7-9|TRBD1
TGTGCCAGCAGCAAAACGGACAGGTTTAAGACTGAAGCTTTCTTT
CASSKTDRFKTEAFF
>.|TRBJ2-5|TRBV29-1|TRBD1
TGCAGCACAGACAGGGGAGAGACCCAGTACTTC
CSTDRGETQYF
>once|TRBJ2-2|TRBV12-5|.
TGTGCTAGTGGTTTGGTCCGATCCTCTAGAGCCGGGGAGCTGTTTTTT
CASGLVRSSRAGELFF
>.|TRBJ2-6|TRBV6-6|TRBD2
TGTGCCAGCAGACCGCCGGGGGGGGCTGGGGCCAACGTCCTGACTTTC
CASRPPGGAGANVLTF
>.|TRBJ1-4|TRBV11-2|.
TGTGCCAGCAGCTTAGGAGGCAGGGGAAATGAAAAACTGTTTTTT
CASSLGGRGNEKLFF
>.|TRBJ1-1|TRBV5-1|TRBD1
TGCGCCAGCAGCCGGACAGGGAACACTGAAGCTTTCTTT
CASSRTGNTEAFF
>.|TRBJ1-1|TRBV18|.
TGTGCCAGCTCACCAACCAGGGTCTTACAGAACACTGAAGCTTTCTTT
CASSPTRVLQNTEAFF
>.|TRBJ2-1|TRBV7-6|.
TGTGCCAGCAGCTTAGCGGTGGGGGACGAGCAGTTCTTC
CASSLAVGDEQFF
>.|TRBJ1-2|TRBV18|TRBD1
TGTGCCAGCTCACACGGACAGGGAAAATGGTCTAACTATGGCTACACCTTC
CASSHGQGKWSNYGYTF
>.|TRBJ1-1|TRBV6-5|.
TGTGCCAGCAAGGACACTGAAGCTTTCTTT
CASKDTEAFF
>.|TRBJ1-5|TRBV7-2|.
TGTGCCAGCAGCGAAGATAACAGGAGGCTCCAGCATTTT
CASSEDNRRLQHF
>.|TRBJ2-7|TRBV5-1|TRBD1
TGCGCCAGCAGACGGACAGGGGGCGTCGAGCAGTACTTC
CASRRTGGVEQYF
>.|TRBJ2-1|TRBV7-9|TRBD2
TGTGCCAGCAGCCGGACTAGCGCCTACAATGAGCAGTTCTTC
CASSRTSAYNEQFF
>.|TRBJ1-1|TRBV18|TRBD1
TGTGCCAGCTCACCACGGGCCACAGGGGGGATGGGTGGAACTGAAGCTTTCTTT
CASSPRATGGMGGTEAFF
>.|TRBJ1-1|TRBV9|.
TGTGCCAGCAGCTCAGCCCTGGGAACTGAAGCTTTCTTT
CASSSALGTEAFF
>.|TRBJ2-1|TRBV24-1|TRBD2
TGTGCCACCAGTGATCCTAGCGGGGGTTCCTACAATGAGCAGTTCTTC
CATSDPSGGSYNEQFF
>few|TRBJ1-5|TRBV4-1|.
TGCGCCAGCAGCCTGGGGCAGGCCAATCAGCCCCAGCATTTT
CASSLGQANQPQHF
>.|TRBJ1-6|TRBV30|.
TGTGCCTGGGGCCATGATACCGAAGAGCACTCCTATAATTCACCCCTCCACTTT
CAWGHDTEEHSYNSPLHF
>once|TRBJ2-1|TRBV24-1|TRBD2
TGTGCCACCAGTGATCAAAGGACTAGCGGTCTTAGCTACAATGAGCAGTTCTTC
CATSDQRTSGLSYNEQFF
>.|TRBJ2-5|TRBV3-1/TRBV3-2|.
TGTGCCAGCAGCCAAGACCCCCGGGCTCGGGGAGAGACCCAGTACTTC
CASSQDPRARGETQYF
>.|TRBJ2-2|TRBV12-3/TRBV12-4|.
TGTGCCAGCAGCCGAAAGGCATCCGGGGAGCTGTTTTTT
CASSRKASGELFF
>.|TRBJ1-2|TRBV27|.
TGTGCCAGCAGTTCCGGGGGGTCTAACTATGGCTACACCTTC
CASSSGGSNYGYTF
>.|TRBJ2-1|TRBV24-1|TRBD2
TGTGCCACCAGTGATGCTAGCGGGACCCCCTACAATGAGCAGTTCTTC
CATSDASGTPYNEQFF
>.|TRBJ1-1|TRBV5-1|.
TGCGCCAGCAGCTTGGGGGAATATGACACTGAAGCTTTCTTT
CASSLGEYDTEAFF
>once|TRBJ1-2|TRBV18|.
TGTGCCAGCTCACCAGGGGCCAACTATGGCTACACCTTC
CASSPGANYGYTF
>.|TRBJ2-7|TRBV18|TRBD2
TGTGCCAGCTCATCTACGGGACTAGCGGGGCCAAGCTCCTACGAGCAGTACTTC
CASSSTGLAGPSSYEQYF